The 8 T cell receptor beta chains below were found in one sample sequenced in a study of graft-versus-host responses after intestinal transplantation. No antigen has been assigned to these receptors. The protocol was immunoSEQ multiplex PCR, while the TCRdb copy is restricted to in-frame clones and leaves out a portion. The sample yields about 130,000 clones, 90% to 95% seen once. The sample was unstimulated CD4+ T cells sorted from spleen or lymph node cells, taken before intestinal transplant. These receptors originate from a human donor who received an intestinal transplant.

V is TRBV5-1 and J is TRBJ2-5; tentative D call: TRBD1 (6 bases). V lost 4 bases and J 5 bases, leaving 12 bases between the germline ends. CDR1 is SGHRS and CDR2 is YFSETQ in the germline V gene. The CDR3 is 13 residues long. DNA for the CDR3: TGCGCCAGCAGCGTCGGACAGAGGGAGACCCAGTACTTC. It specifies CASSVGQRETQYF. Looking up the rest from reference TRBV5-1 and TRBJ2-5 gives the full variable domain: KAGVTQTPRYLIKTRGQQVTLSCSPISGHRSVSWYQQTPGQGLQFLFEYFSETQRNKGNFPGRFSGRQFSNSRSEMNVSTLELGDSALYLCASSVGQRETQYFGPGTRLLVL.

The V call is TRBV7-9, the J call TRBJ2-1; D might be TRBD2 (7 bases). The ends were cut back, 1 base at V and 3 bases at J, with 13 bases in the middle. This CDR3 contains 16 residues. The germline V gene has CDR1 SEHNR and CDR2 FQNEAQ (reference sequence). The CDR3 DNA reads as TGTGCCAGCAGCTTAGTGGGGGGGGGCCTCTACAATGAGCAGTTCTTC. It yields the protein CASSLVGGGLYNEQFF.

The chain carries TRBV7-7 and TRBJ2-5; 14 nucleotides match TRBD2. Trimming removed 4 bases from V and 5 bases from J; junction bases left unmatched: 6. This CDR3 region has 16 residues. Looked up from germline, CDR1 is SSHAT and CDR2 is FNYEAQ (reference sequence). The CDR3 DNA sequence: TGTGCCAGCAGCTCAGGACTAGCGGGGGGTTGGGAGACCCAGTACTTC. Protein sequence: CASSSGLAGGWETQYF.

In nucleotides, the CDR3 is TGTGCCAGCAGCCTAGGACTAGCCCCCGGGAATGAGCAGTTCTTC. This sequence encodes CASSLGLAPGNEQFF. V usage is TRBV6-6 and J usage is TRBJ2-1, with 8 bases identical to TRBD2. The CDR3 is 15 residues long. Germline V gives CDR1 MNHNY, CDR2 SVGAGI (reference sequence). V lost 6 bases to trimming and J lost 7 bases; unmatched junction nucleotides: 11.

The gene calls are TRBV5-1 and TRBJ1-1; the D is unclear. The CDR3 runs 11 residues. Germline V gene data show CDR1 as SGHRS and CDR2 as YFSETQ. Trimming took off 5 bases at V and 4 bases at J, with 6 bases between the two ends. CDR3 nucleotide sequence: TGCGCCAGCAGTGGGAGCACTGAAGCTTTCTTT. Translated: CASSGSTEAFF.

The chain is built from TRBV5-6 and TRBJ2-3; a possible D gene is TRBD2 (7 bases). Germline lookup yields CDR1 SGHDT and CDR2 YYEEEE. This CDR3 comprises 16 residues. V lost 3 bases and J lost 2, with 16 bases in between. The chain's CDR3 is CASSSAGAGATDTQYF. As DNA, the CDR3 is TGTGCCAGCAGCTCCGCCGGTGCGGGGGCCACAGATACGCAGTATTTT.

The chain recombines TRBV5-8 with TRBJ2-4; maybe TRBD2 (5 bases). Germline lookup yields CDR1 SGHTS and CDR2 YDEGEE. This CDR3 comprises 17 residues. The V and J ends lost 5 bases and 0 bases respectively, with 18 bases between them. The CDR3 coding sequence is TGTGCCAGCAGACGAGCGGAGAGGACCCTAGCCAAAAACATTCAGTACTTC. Translating it yields CASRRAERTLAKNIQYF.

This sequence joins TRBV7-2 and TRBJ2-1, with D maybe TRBD2 (6 bases). The CDR3 loop spans 15 amino acids. Germline assignment: CDR1 SGHTA and CDR2 FQGNSA. Trimming stripped 1 base from V and 5 bases from J, with 12 bases between. The CDR3 spells CASSLVGGAHNEQFF. CDR3 nucleotides: TGTGCCAGCAGCTTAGTTGGCGGGGCCCACAATGAGCAGTTCTTC. The full variable domain, with the rest looked up from reference TRBV7-2 and TRBJ2-1, is GAGVSQSPSNKVTEKGKDVELRCDPISGHTALYWYRQSLGQGLEFLIYFQGNSAPDKSGLPSDRFSAERTGGSVSTLTIQRTQQEDSAVYLCASSLVGGAHNEQFFGPGTRLTVL.